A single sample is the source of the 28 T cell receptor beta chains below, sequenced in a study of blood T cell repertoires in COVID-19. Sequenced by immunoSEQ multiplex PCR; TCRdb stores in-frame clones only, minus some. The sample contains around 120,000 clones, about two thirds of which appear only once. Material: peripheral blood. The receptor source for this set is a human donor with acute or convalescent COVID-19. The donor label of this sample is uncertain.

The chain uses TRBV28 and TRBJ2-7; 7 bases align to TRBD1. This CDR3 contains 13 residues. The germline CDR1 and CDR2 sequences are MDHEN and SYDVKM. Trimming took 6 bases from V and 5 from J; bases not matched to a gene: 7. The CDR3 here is CASRATGSHEQYV. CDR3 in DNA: TGTGCCAGCAGGGCGACAGGGTCCCACGAGCAGTACGTC.

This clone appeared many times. The CDR3 nucleotides are TGCAGTGCCACAAACTCCTACGAGCAGTACTTC. It is translated as CSATNSYEQYF. This sequence joins TRBV20-1 and TRBJ2-7; D is uncertain. Looked up from germline, CDR1 is DFQATT and CDR2 is SNEGSKA (reference sequence). The length of the CDR3 is 11 residues. V lost 6 bases to trimming and J lost 0 bases, with 6 bases between them.

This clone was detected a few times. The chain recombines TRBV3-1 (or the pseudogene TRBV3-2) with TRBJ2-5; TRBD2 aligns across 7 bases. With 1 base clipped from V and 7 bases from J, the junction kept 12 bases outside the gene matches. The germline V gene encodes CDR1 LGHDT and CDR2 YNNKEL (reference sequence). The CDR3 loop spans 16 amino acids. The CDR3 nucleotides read TGTGCCAGCAGCCAAGGGAGCGGGACTGTGCTCGGGACCCAGTACTTC. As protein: CASSQGSGTVLGTQYF.

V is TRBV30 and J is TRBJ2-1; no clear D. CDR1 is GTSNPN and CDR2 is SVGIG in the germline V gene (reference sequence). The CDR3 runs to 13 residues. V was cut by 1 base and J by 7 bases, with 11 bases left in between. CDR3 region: CAWSAHKSNEQFF. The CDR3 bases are TGTGCCTGGAGTGCCCACAAGTCGAATGAGCAGTTCTTC.

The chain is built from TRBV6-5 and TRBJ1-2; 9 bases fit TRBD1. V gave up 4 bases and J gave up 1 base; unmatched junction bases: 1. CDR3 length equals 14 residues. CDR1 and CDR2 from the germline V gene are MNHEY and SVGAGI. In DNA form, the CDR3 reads TGTGCCAGCAGTTGGGGACAGGGTAACTATGGCTACACCTTC. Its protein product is CASSWGQGNYGYTF.

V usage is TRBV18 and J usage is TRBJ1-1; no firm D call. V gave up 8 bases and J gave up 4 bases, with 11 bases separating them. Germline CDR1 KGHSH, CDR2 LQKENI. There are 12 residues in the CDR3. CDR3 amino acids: CASRAGSTEAFF. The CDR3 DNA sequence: TGTGCCAGCCGAGCAGGAAGCACTGAAGCTTTCTTT. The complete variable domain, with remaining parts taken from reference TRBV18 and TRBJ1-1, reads NAGVMQNPRHLVRRRGQEARLRCSPMKGHSHVYWYRQLPEEGLKFMVYLQKENIIDESGMPKERFSAEFPKEGPSILRIQQVVRGDSAAYFCASRAGSTEAFFGQGTRLTVV.

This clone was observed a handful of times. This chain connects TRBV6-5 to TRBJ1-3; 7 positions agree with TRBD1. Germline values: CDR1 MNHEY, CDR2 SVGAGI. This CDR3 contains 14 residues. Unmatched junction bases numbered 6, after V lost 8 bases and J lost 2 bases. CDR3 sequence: CASCTGATGNTIYF. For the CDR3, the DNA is TGTGCCAGCTGCACAGGGGCAACTGGAAACACCATATATTTT.

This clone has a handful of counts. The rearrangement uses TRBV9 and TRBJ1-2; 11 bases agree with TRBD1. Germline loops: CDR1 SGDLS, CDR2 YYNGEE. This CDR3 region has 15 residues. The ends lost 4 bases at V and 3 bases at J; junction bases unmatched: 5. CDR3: CASSNGQGADYGYTF. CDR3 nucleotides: TGTGCCAGCAGCAACGGACAGGGGGCGGACTATGGCTACACCTTC.

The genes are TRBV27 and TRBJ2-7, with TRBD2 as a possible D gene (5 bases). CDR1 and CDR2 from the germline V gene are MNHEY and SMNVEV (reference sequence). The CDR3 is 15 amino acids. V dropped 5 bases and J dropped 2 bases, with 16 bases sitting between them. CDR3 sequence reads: CASSTGNVHPYEQYF. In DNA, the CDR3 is TGTGCCAGCAGTACCGGGAATGTTCACCCCTACGAGCAGTACTTC.

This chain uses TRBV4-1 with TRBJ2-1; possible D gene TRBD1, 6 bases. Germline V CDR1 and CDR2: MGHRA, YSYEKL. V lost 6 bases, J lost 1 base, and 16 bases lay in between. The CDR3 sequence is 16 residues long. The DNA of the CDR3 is TGCGCCAGCAGGAGGACGTGGACAGAATCCTACAATGAGCAGTTCTTC. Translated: CASRRTWTESYNEQFF.

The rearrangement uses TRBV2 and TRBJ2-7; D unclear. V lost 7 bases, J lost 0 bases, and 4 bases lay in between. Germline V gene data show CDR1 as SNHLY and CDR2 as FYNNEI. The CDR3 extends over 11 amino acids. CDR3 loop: CASTVSYEQYF. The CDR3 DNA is TGTGCCAGCACGGTCTCCTACGAGCAGTACTTC.

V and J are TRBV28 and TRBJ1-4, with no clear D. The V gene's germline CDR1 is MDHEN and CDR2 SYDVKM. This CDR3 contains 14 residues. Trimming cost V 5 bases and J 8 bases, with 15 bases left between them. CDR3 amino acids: CASSPLRGSEKLFF. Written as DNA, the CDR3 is TGTGCCAGCAGTCCTCTTAGAGGTTCGGAAAAACTGTTTTTT.

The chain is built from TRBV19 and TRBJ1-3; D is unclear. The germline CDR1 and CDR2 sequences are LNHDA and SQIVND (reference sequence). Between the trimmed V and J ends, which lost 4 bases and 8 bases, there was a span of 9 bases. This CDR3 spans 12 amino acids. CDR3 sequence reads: CASSSYIDTIYF. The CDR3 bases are TGTGCCAGTAGTAGTTACATCGACACCATATATTTT.

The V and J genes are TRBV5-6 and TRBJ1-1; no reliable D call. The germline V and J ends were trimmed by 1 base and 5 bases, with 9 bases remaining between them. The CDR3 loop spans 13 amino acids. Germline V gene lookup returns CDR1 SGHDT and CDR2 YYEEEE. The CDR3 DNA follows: TGTGCCAGCAGCTTGCGGGAATGGACTGAAGCTTTCTTT. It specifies CASSLREWTEAFF.

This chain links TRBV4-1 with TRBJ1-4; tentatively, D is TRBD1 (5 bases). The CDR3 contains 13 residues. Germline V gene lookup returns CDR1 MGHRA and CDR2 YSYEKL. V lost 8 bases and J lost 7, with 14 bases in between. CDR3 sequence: CASRGGEGEKLFF. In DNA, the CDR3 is TGCGCCAGCCGGGGGGGAGAAGGTGAAAAACTGTTTTTT.

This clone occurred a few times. The CDR3, as DNA: TGTGCCAGCAGCTTGGGCGGGGGAAGCACAGATACGCAGTATTTT. This translates into CASSLGGGSTDTQYF. This chain connects TRBV5-6 to TRBJ2-3; 7 nucleotides agree with TRBD2. CDR1 and CDR2 from the germline V gene are SGHDT and YYEEEE. This CDR3 contains 15 residues. With V trimmed by 0 bases and J by 0 bases, 1 base remained unmatched.

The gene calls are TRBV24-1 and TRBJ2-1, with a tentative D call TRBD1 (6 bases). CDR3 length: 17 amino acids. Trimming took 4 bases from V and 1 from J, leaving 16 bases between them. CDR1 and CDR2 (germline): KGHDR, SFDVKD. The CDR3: CATSDPGQTESYNEQFF. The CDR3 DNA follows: TGTGCCACCAGTGACCCCGGACAGACTGAATCCTACAATGAGCAGTTCTTC.

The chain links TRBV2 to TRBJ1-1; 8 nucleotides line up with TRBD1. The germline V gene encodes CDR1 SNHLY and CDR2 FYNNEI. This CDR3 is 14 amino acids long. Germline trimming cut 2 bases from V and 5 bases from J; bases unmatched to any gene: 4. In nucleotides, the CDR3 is TGTGCCAGCAGTGAAATACAGGGGGTGACTGAAGCTTTCTTT. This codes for CASSEIQGVTEAFF.

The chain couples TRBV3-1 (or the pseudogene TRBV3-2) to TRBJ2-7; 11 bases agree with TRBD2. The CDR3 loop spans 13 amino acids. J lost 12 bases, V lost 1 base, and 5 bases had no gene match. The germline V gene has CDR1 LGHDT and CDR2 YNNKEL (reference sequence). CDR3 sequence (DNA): TGTGCCAGCAGCCAAGCACTAGCGGGGGTCTCGTACTTC. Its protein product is CASSQALAGVSYF.

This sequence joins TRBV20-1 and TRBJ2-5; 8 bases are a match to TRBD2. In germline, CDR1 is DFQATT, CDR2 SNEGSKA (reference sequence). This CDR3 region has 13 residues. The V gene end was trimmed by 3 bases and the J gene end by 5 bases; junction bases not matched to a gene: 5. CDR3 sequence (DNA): TGCAGTGCTAGTACGGGGGGGTGGGAGACCCAGTACTTC. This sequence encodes CSASTGGWETQYF.

The CDR3 protein is CATSDLRLPYILAGGYNEQFF. For the CDR3, the DNA is TGTGCCACCAGTGACCTTAGGCTTCCCTACATACTAGCGGGGGGTTACAATGAGCAGTTCTTC. The V and J genes are TRBV24-1 and TRBJ2-1, with 12 bases that match TRBD2. Germline loops: CDR1 KGHDR, CDR2 SFDVKD. V was pared by 4 bases and J by 4 bases, with 19 bases of the junction left unmatched. The CDR3 extends over 21 amino acids.

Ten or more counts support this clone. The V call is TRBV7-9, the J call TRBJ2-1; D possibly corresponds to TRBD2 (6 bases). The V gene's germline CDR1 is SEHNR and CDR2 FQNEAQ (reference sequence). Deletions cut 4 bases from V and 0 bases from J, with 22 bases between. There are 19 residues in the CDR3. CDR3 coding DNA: TGTGCCAGCAGCTCCCCGGGACGGGGGACTGGGAGCTCCTACAATGAGCAGTTCTTC. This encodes CASSSPGRGTGSSYNEQFF.

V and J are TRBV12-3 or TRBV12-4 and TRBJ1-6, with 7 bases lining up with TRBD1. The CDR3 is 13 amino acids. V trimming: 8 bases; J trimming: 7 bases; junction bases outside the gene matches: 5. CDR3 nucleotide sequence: TGTGCCAGCCGGTTAGGGGGCAATTCACCCCTCCACTTT. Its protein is CASRLGGNSPLHF.

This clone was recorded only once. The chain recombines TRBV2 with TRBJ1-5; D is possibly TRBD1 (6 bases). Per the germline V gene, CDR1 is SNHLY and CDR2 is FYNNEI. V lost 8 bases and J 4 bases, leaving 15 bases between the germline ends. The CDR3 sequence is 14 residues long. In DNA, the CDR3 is TGTGCCAGCGGCCGGGGGGGCGGGAATCAGCCCCAGCATTTT. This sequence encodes CASGRGGGNQPQHF.

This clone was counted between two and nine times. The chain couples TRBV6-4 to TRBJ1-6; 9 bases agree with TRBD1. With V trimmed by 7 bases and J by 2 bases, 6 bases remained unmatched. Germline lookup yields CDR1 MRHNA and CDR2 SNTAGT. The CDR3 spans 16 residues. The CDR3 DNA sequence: TGTGCCAGCATTTCGGGACAGGGCCCCTATAATTCACCCCTCCACTTT. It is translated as CASISGQGPYNSPLHF.

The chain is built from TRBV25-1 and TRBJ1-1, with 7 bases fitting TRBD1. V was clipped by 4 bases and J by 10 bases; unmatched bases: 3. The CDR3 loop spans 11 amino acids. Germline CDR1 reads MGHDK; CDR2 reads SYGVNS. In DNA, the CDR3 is TGTGCCAGCAGTGCGGGACAGCCAGCTTTCTTT. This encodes CASSAGQPAFF.

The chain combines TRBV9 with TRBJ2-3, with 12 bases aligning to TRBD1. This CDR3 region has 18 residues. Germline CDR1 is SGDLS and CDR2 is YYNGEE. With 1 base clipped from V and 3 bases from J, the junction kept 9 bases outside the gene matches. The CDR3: CASSVTPGTGGMTDTQYF. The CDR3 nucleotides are TGTGCCAGCAGCGTAACCCCCGGGACAGGGGGCATGACAGATACGCAGTATTTT.

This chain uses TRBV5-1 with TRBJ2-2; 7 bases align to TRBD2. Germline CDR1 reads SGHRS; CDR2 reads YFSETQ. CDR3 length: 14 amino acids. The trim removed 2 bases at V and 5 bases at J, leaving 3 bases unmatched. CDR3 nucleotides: TGCGCCAGCAGCTTAAGCGGGGCAACCGGGGAGCTGTTTTTT. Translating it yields CASSLSGATGELFF.